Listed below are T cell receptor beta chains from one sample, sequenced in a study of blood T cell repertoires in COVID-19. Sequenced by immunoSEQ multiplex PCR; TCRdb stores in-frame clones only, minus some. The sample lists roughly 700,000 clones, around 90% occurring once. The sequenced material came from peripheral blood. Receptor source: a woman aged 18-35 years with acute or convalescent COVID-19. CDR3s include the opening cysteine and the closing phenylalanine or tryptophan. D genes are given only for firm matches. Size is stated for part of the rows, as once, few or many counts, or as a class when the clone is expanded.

TGCGCCAGCAGGGGGACTAGCACAGATACGCAGTATTTT,CASRGTSTDTQYF,TRBV5-1,TRBJ2-3,NA,NA
TGTGCCAGCAGTTCCGGGACAGTCCCCTTGGGAGGCTACACCTTC,CASSSGTVPLGGYTF,TRBV27,TRBJ1-2,TRBD1,once
TGTGCCAGTAGTATGAGAGGGGGCGGTCAGCCCCAGCATTTT,CASSMRGGGQPQHF,TRBV19,TRBJ1-5,TRBD1,NA
TGTGCCAGCACCGACTCCCGCTGGACCCAGTACTTC,CASTDSRWTQYF,TRBV27,TRBJ2-5,NA,NA
TGTGCCATCGGACAAACAGGGGGAATTACTAACTATGGCTACACCTTC,CAIGQTGGITNYGYTF,TRBV10-3,TRBJ1-2,TRBD1,NA
TGTGCCAGCAGTTTAGATCGGCAGGGGATTGAGACTGAAGCTTTCTTT,CASSLDRQGIETEAFF,TRBV28,TRBJ1-1,NA,NA
TGTGCCAGCAGTTACACCCGGGACTTCCCGAACACTGAAGCTTTCTTT,CASSYTRDFPNTEAFF,TRBV25-1,TRBJ1-1,NA,NA
TGTGCCAGCAGCCAAATGGGGCAGGGGCTAAAACCCTACGAGCAGTACTTC,CASSQMGQGLKPYEQYF,TRBV3-1/TRBV3-2,TRBJ2-7,NA,NA
TGTGCCAGCAGCCAAGCCCGCAGGGAGGATGGGGGCTACACCTTC,CASSQARREDGGYTF,TRBV3-1/TRBV3-2,TRBJ1-2,NA,NA
TGTGCCAGCAGCTTGGAACAGGGGGCTGGAGCTTTCTTT,CASSLEQGAGAFF,TRBV5-6,TRBJ1-1,TRBD1,NA
TGCGCCAGCAGCCGCGAATCGGGGGACAGGGGATTCGAGCAGTTCTTC,CASSRESGDRGFEQFF,TRBV4-3,TRBJ2-1,TRBD1,NA
TGTGCCAGCAGAGGGGGTGTGAACACTGAAGCTTTCTTT,CASRGGVNTEAFF,TRBV3-1/TRBV3-2,TRBJ1-1,NA,NA
TGTGCCATCTCCGGGACAGGGAGGGCCACTGAAGCTTTCTTT,CAISGTGRATEAFF,TRBV10-3,TRBJ1-1,TRBD1,NA
TGTGCCAGCAGCTTGCAGGGAGGGTACTATGGCTACACCTTC,CASSLQGGYYGYTF,TRBV5-8,TRBJ1-2,NA,NA
TGTGCCAGCAGCGGATCCCTTTTTGGAGCGGGGACCTACGAGCAGTACTTC,CASSGSLFGAGTYEQYF,TRBV9,TRBJ2-7,TRBD2,once
TGTGCCAGCAGTGAATTCCCTACAGGGCTCGGTGGAGAGCAGTACTTC,CASSEFPTGLGGEQYF,TRBV6-1,TRBJ2-7,NA,NA
TGTGCCACCAGTGATTGGGGGGAGAACACCGGGGAGCTGTTTTTT,CATSDWGENTGELFF,TRBV24-1,TRBJ2-2,NA,NA
TGTGCCAGCAGTTACTCCGGGACAGGGGGTGGCTACACCTTC,CASSYSGTGGGYTF,TRBV6-6,TRBJ1-2,TRBD1,NA
TGTGCCAGCAGCTTACAGGGGCCCCCTAACACCGGGGAGCTGTTTTTT,CASSLQGPPNTGELFF,TRBV5-6,TRBJ2-2,TRBD1,once
TGTGCCAGCACCTCCGAGCTCTCCGGGACTGTCAACTATGGCTACACCTTC,CASTSELSGTVNYGYTF,TRBV5-5,TRBJ1-2,NA,few
TGTGCCAGCAAGAGGCTAGACACAGATACGCAGTATTTT,CASKRLDTDTQYF,TRBV5-6,TRBJ2-3,NA,NA
TGTGCCAGCAGTTATAGCAGGGCAATGTGGCAGTACTTC,CASSYSRAMWQYF,TRBV6-2/TRBV6-3,TRBJ2-7,NA,NA
TGTGCCAGCAGGGGGACAGGGCTTCAGCCCCAGCATTTT,CASRGTGLQPQHF,TRBV12-3/TRBV12-4,TRBJ1-5,TRBD1,NA
TGTGCCAGCAGCAGACAGGGTTTGGACGAGCAGTACTTC,CASSRQGLDEQYF,TRBV6-5,TRBJ2-7,TRBD1,NA
TGCGCCAGCAGCCTAGGGGGCGCATATCAAGAGACCCAGTACTTC,CASSLGGAYQETQYF,TRBV5-1,TRBJ2-5,TRBD1,NA
TGTGCCAGCAGTTACACACAGGGGGAATGGAGCACTGAAGCTTTCTTT,CASSYTQGEWSTEAFF,TRBV6-2/TRBV6-3,TRBJ1-1,TRBD1,once
TGTGCCAGCAGCGTAGACAGGGGGGATTCACCCCTCCACTTT,CASSVDRGDSPLHF,TRBV9,TRBJ1-6,TRBD1,NA
TGTGCCAGCAGCCCCAGGGGGGAGGATTCACCCCTCCACTTT,CASSPRGEDSPLHF,TRBV3-1/TRBV3-2,TRBJ1-6,TRBD1,NA
TGTGCCAGCAGCCAGGACAGGGGGCTACGGGAGACCCAGTACTTC,CASSQDRGLRETQYF,TRBV25-1,TRBJ2-5,TRBD1,once
TGTGCCTCCTCCCCCGGGGGACCCCTCCACTTT,CASSPGGPLHF,TRBV30,TRBJ1-6,NA,NA
TGTGCCAGCAGCAGAGGCCCGTATGGCTACACCTTC,CASSRGPYGYTF,TRBV7-9,TRBJ1-2,NA,NA
TGCCGATCGGACTGCTATGGCTACACCTTC,CRSDCYGYTF,TRBV29-1,TRBJ1-2,NA,NA
TGTGCCAGCAGGCAACAGGGATCTAAGAACACTGAAGCTTTCTTT,CASRQQGSKNTEAFF,TRBV7-9,TRBJ1-1,NA,once
TGTGCCAGCAGTCCCCACGGGGAGCTGTTTTTT,CASSPHGELFF,TRBV12-3/TRBV12-4,TRBJ2-2,NA,NA
TGTGCCAGCAGTTTAGGGCAGATCTATGGCTACACCTTC,CASSLGQIYGYTF,TRBV12-3/TRBV12-4,TRBJ1-2,NA,NA
TGTGCCAGTAGTATAACAGTTTCCTACGAGCAGTACTTC,CASSITVSYEQYF,TRBV19,TRBJ2-7,NA,NA
TGTGCCAGCAGCGCATCCGGGACAGCCAACACTGAAGCTTTCTTT,CASSASGTANTEAFF,TRBV9,TRBJ1-1,TRBD1,NA
TGTGCCAGCAGCAGCGGGAGTAATTCACCCCTCCACTTT,CASSSGSNSPLHF,TRBV9,TRBJ1-6,NA,NA
TGCAGCGTTGGAGGACTAGACTATGGCTACACCTTC,CSVGGLDYGYTF,TRBV29-1,TRBJ1-2,NA,once
TGTGCCAGCTCACTACGGGACAGTGGCGATTCACCCCTCCACTTT,CASSLRDSGDSPLHF,TRBV18,TRBJ1-6,TRBD1,NA
TGTGCTAGTGGTTTTGATGCCCTAGGGGGACCATATGAAGCTTTCTTT,CASGFDALGGPYEAFF,TRBV12-5,TRBJ1-1,NA,NA
TGCGCCAGCAGCTACGGGGGGGCCCCGGGCACCGGGGAGCTGTTTTTT,CASSYGGAPGTGELFF,TRBV5-1,TRBJ2-2,TRBD2,NA
TGTGCCAGCACCCACCGATACAGGGAAAATCAGCCCCAGCATTTT,CASTHRYRENQPQHF,TRBV5-4,TRBJ1-5,NA,NA
TGTGCCTGGAATGGCAGGGGCAATGGCTACACCTTC,CAWNGRGNGYTF,TRBV30,TRBJ1-2,NA,NA
TGCGCCAGCAGCCCCGGGACAGGGCCCGGGGAGCTGTTTTTT,CASSPGTGPGELFF,TRBV5-1,TRBJ2-2,TRBD1,once
TGCGCCAGCAGCCTGACTAGCGTCCACAATGAGCAGTTCTTC,CASSLTSVHNEQFF,TRBV5-1,TRBJ2-1,TRBD2,NA